This TCR beta chain was sequenced for a study of Graves' ophthalmopathy and Graves' hyperthyroidism. Moderate-to-severe activity, CAS ≥3, NOSPECS ≥4 and a duration under 3 months were seen in donors with ophthalmopathy. As diagnostic evidence, clinical symptoms, serum thyroxine, TRAb, thyroid ultrasound and orbital computed tomography were relied upon. RNA transcripts yielded amplified TCR beta CDR3 regions. Following a first-round RT-PCR that used HTBI primers, a second-round multiplex PCR was carried out. TCRdb used MiXCR to reprocess the multiplex PCR reads, holding one entry per CDR3 protein. The sample lists about 740,000 distinct CDR3 sequences, around 40% seen once, with around 40% in the top ten. In its sample, this clonotype was seen a few times. The germline V gene encodes CDR1 LNHDA and CDR2 SQIVND (reference sequence). The CDR3 is made up of 15 amino acids. The ends were cut back, 1 base at V and 3 bases at J, with 12 bases in the middle.

The specimen was peripheral blood. The receptor was derived from an adult man with Graves' ophthalmopathy. The chain recombines TRBV19 with TRBJ1-1; a weak D match, TRBD1 (6 bases). This CDR3 is CASSIVGGADTEAFF. As DNA, the CDR3 is TGTGCCAGTAGTATAGTCGGGGGCGCGGACACTGAAGCTTTCTTT.